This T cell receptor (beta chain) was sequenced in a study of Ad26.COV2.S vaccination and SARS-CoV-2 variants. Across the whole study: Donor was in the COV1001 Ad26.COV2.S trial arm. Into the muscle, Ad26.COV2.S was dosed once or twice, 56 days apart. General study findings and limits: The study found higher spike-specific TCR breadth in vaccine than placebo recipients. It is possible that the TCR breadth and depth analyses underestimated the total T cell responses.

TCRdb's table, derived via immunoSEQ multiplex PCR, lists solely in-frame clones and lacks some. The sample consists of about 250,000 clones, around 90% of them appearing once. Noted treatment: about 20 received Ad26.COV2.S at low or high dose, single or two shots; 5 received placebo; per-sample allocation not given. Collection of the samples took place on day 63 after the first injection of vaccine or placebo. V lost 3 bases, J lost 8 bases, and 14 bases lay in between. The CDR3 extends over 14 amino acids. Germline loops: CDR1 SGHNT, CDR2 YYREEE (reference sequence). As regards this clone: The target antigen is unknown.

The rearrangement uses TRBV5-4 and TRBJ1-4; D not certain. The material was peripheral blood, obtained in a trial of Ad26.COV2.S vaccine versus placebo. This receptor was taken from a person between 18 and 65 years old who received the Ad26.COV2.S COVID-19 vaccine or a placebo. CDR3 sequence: CASSSSGAAEKLFF. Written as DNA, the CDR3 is TGTGCCAGCAGCTCGTCCGGCGCAGCAGAAAAACTGTTTTTT. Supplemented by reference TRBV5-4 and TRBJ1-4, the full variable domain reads ETGVTQSPTHLIKTRGQQVTLRCSSQSGHNTVSWYQQALGQGPQFIFQYYREEENGRGNFPPRFSGLQFPNYSSELNVNALELDDSALYLCASSSSGAAEKLFFGSGTQLSVL.